This paragraph covers one TCR beta chain sequence. With 2 bases removed from V and 2 bases from J, the gap between germline ends came to 12 bases. The germline V gene encodes CDR1 GTSNPN and CDR2 SVGIG (reference sequence). The length of the CDR3 is 14 residues. This entry is derived from a study of OX40 agonist ivuxolimab in advanced cancers. Study summary: Each patient was given ivuxolimab into a vein every 2 weeks, at 0.01 to 10 mg/kg.

This table comes from immunoSEQ multiplex PCR, and its TCRdb copy is limited to in-frame clones, with some not included. This sample has approximately 57,000 clones, with 75% to 85% found just once. This receptor was obtained from an adult with an advanced solid tumor such as melanoma, head and neck, liver or kidney cancer. The V gene is TRBV30, the J gene TRBJ2-5; the D call may be TRBD1 or TRBD2 (5 bases each). The sample here was CD4+ or CD8+ T cells sorted from blood, taken in a trial of the OX40 agonist ivuxolimab. CDR3 DNA: TGTGCCTGGAGTTCCGGGACCTCTCAAGAGACCCAGTACTTC. The encoded protein is CAWSSGTSQETQYF.